Following are 11 T cell receptor beta chains from one sample sequenced in a study of vaccination and CD4 T cells after COVID-19 (dated by TCRdb to 2021 to 2024). The library was generated by PCR. This sample was sequenced with an Illumina iSeq 100. TCR sequencing of DNA from cultured CD4+ T cells used the Oncomine TCR Beta short-read assay at the Johns Hopkins FTIC core. The public reads were reanalyzed by TCRdb: fastp trimming at Q25, MiXCR alignment, in-frame beta chains only. Each record represents a unique CDR3 protein, reported with the most common genes and DNA among its rows. This sample lists approximately 14,000 distinct CDR3 sequences; approximately 73% were detected once. 11% of the sample rests with the top ten. The treatment or condition label of this sample denotes: roughly 11-day PBMC culture with coronavirus spike peptide pools or control peptides (ViraFEST assay). No antigen is known for these receptors.

The source material was CD4+ T cells from blood, cultured in vitro. The receptors were sampled from a human donor who had recovered from COVID-19.

V is TRBV20-1 and J is TRBJ1-1, with D unclear. V dropped 4 bases and J dropped 0 bases, with 12 bases sitting between them. Germline V CDR1 and CDR2: DFQATT, SNEGSKA (reference sequence). CDR3 length equals 14 residues. The CDR3 DNA reads as TGCAGTGCTAACAGACACACAATGAACACTGAAGCTTTCTTT. Its translation is CSANRHTMNTEAFF.

The genes are TRBV7-2 and TRBJ2-7; D assignment may be TRBD1 or TRBD2 (5 bases each). CDR3 length: 13 amino acids. Per germline, CDR1 SGHTA and CDR2 FQGNSA. Deletions cut 3 bases from V and 4 bases from J, with 10 bases between. The CDR3 spells CASSFVGGYEQYF. The CDR3 DNA sequence: TGTGCCAGCAGCTTCGTTGGGGGATACGAGCAGTACTTC.

The V and J genes are TRBV20-1 and TRBJ1-5; no firm D call. Germline V lookup: CDR1 DFQATT, CDR2 SNEGSKA (reference sequence). With 1 base removed from V and 2 bases from J, the gap between germline ends came to 9 bases. The CDR3 consists of 14 residues. CDR3 residues: CSARVSRGNQPQHF. In DNA, the CDR3 is TGCAGTGCTAGAGTTTCTAGAGGCAATCAGCCCCAGCATTTT.

The rearrangement joins TRBV20-1 to TRBJ2-4; 7 nucleotides line up with TRBD2. The V gene end was trimmed by 2 bases and the J gene end by 2 bases; junction bases not matched to a gene: 6. The CDR3 sequence is 15 residues long. Looked up from germline, CDR1 is DFQATT and CDR2 is SNEGSKA (reference sequence). The CDR3 reads CSARLGGVSKNIQYF. CDR3 nucleotide sequence: TGCAGTGCTAGACTGGGGGGGGTCTCCAAAAACATTCAGTACTTC.

This rearrangement joins TRBV14 to TRBJ1-1; no definite D call. Per the germline V gene, CDR1 is SGHDN and CDR2 is FVKESK. CDR3 length equals 15 residues. Trimming pared 1 base from V and 2 bases from J, leaving 11 bases between. CDR3 amino acids: CASSQAGFFNTEAFF. In DNA, the CDR3 is TGTGCCAGCAGCCAAGCGGGCTTCTTTAACACTGAAGCTTTCTTT.

This clonotype has a handful of counts. The V gene is TRBV7-2, the J gene TRBJ2-7; D is perhaps TRBD2 (6 bases). Germline V gene data show CDR1 as SGHTA and CDR2 as FQGNSA. The CDR3 runs 16 residues. The germline V and J ends were trimmed by 5 bases and 7 bases, with 24 bases remaining between them. CDR3 residues: CASSAIAGSRGREQYF. The CDR3 coding sequence is TGTGCCAGCAGCGCAATCGCGGGGTCACGCGGTCGAGAGCAGTACTTC.

This clonotype was seen a few times. The rearrangement links TRBV28 to TRBJ2-3, with a tentative D call TRBD1 (5 bases). Germline loops: CDR1 MDHEN, CDR2 SYDVKM. V lost 5 bases to trimming and J lost 3 bases, with 15 bases between them. The CDR3 length is 15 residues. The CDR3 sequence is CASSPPGKGTDTQYF. The CDR3 nucleotides read TGTGCCAGCAGTCCCCCAGGGAAGGGGACAGATACGCAGTATTTT.

As DNA, the CDR3 is TGTGCCAGCAGTCTCCCGACAGGCCCCCCCCTCTATGGCTACACCTTC. Residues: CASSLPTGPPLYGYTF. The chain is built from TRBV2 and TRBJ1-2, with D possibly matching TRBD1 (6 bases). V dropped 5 bases and J dropped 4 bases, with 20 bases sitting between them. Germline CDR1 and CDR2: SNHLY and FYNNEI. There are 16 residues in the CDR3.

The chain is built from TRBV12-3 or TRBV12-4 and TRBJ1-1; tentative D call: TRBD1 (5 bases). V was shortened by 5 bases and J by 4 bases, with 17 bases between the two germline ends. The CDR3 totals 15 residues. For the CDR3, the DNA is TGTGCCAGCAGTGGTGTCCCGGGACGGGGCACTGAAGCTTTCTTT. Translated: CASSGVPGRGTEAFF.

The rearrangement uses TRBV7-6 and TRBJ2-2; D tentatively fits TRBD1 or TRBD2 (5 bases each). Germline-derived CDR1 and CDR2 are SGHVS and FNYEAQ. This CDR3 has 15 amino acids. V lost 0 bases, J lost 4 bases, and 9 bases lay in between. The CDR3 reads CASSLAARGTGELFF. The CDR3 coding sequence is TGTGCCAGCAGCTTAGCTGCGAGGGGCACCGGGGAGCTGTTTTTT.

The rearrangement links TRBV3-1 to TRBJ2-7, with no clear D. Germline-derived CDR1 and CDR2 are LGHDT and YNNKEL (reference sequence). This CDR3 is 15 amino acids long. The ends were cut back, 0 bases at V and 3 bases at J, with 12 bases in the middle. Here the CDR3 DNA reads TGTGCCAGCAGCCAAGACGGCATTACCAGCTACGAGCAGTACTTC. This codes for CASSQDGITSYEQYF.